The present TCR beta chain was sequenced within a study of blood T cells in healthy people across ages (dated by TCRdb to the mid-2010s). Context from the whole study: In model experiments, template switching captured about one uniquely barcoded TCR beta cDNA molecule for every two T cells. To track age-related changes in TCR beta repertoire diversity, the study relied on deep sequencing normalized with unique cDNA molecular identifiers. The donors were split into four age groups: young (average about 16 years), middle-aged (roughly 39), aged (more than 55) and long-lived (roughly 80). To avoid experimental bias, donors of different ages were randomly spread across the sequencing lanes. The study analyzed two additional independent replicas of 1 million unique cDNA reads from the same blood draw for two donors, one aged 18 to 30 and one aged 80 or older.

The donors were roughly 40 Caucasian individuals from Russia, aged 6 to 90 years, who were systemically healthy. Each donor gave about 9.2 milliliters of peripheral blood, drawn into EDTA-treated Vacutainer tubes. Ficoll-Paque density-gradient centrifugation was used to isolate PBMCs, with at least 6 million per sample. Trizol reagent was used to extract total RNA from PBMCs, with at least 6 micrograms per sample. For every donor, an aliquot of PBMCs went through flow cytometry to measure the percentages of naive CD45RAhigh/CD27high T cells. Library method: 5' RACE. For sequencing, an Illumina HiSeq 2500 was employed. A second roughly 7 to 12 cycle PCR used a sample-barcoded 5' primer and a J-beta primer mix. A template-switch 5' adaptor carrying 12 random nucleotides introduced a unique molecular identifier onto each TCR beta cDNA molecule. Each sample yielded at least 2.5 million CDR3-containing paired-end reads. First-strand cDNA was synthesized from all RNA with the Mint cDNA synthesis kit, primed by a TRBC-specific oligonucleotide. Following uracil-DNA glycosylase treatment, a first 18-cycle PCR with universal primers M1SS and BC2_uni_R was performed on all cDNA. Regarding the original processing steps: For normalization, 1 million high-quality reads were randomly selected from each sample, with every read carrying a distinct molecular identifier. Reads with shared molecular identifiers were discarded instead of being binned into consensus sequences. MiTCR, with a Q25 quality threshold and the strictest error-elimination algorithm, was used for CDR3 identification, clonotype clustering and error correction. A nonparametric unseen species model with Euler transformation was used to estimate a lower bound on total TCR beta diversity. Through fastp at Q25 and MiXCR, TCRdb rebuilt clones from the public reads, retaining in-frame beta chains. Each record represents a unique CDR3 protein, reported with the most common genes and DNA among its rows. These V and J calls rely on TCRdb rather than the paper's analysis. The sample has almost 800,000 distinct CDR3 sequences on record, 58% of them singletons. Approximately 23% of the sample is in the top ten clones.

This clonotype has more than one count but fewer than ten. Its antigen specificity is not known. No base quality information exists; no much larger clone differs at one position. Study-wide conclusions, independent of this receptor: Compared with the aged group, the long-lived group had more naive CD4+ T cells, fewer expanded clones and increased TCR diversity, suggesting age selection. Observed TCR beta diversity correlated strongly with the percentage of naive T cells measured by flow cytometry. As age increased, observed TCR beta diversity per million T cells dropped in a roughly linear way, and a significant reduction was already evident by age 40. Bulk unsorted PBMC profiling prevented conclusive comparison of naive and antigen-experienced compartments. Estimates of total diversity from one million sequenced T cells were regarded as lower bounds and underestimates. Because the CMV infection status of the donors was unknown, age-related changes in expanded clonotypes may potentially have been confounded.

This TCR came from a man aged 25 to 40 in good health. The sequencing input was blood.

The DNA sequence reads TGCAGCGCCATGACCTCTAGCGGGAGTCGCGACGAGCAGTACTTC. It encodes CSAMTSSGSRDEQYF. The chain is encoded by TRBV29-1 joined to TRBJ2-7, and TRBD2 matches 10 of the central bases. CDR1 and CDR2 are read off the germline V gene as SQVTM and ANQGSEA. The CDR3 holds 15 amino acids from the cysteine to the phenylalanine. Here the CDR3 DNA is all that survives: 45 bases in frame from base 1. V and J are trimmed by 7 bases and 5 bases, and the gene matches miss 14 bases of the junction.